This is a list of T cell receptor beta chains from one sample in a study of blood T cell repertoires in COVID-19. The method was immunoSEQ multiplex PCR; TCRdb's version includes in-frame clones alone and lacks a portion of them. The sample carries approximately 98,000 clones, about 80% recorded once. The sequencing sample was made of peripheral blood. These receptors came from a man between 60 and 75 years old with acute or convalescent COVID-19. The CDR3 runs from the conserved cysteine through the conserved F or W. Each record gives: D gene, J gene, V gene, clone size, CDR3 DNA, CDR3 protein. The D gene is left open where the match is weak. Clone size appears in some rows only: once, few, many, or a class for an expanded clone.

TRBD2 | TRBJ2-2 | TRBV3-1/TRBV3-2 | . | TGTGCCAGCAGCCAAGGTGGGCTAGCGGGAGGATTCACCGGGGAGCTGTTTTTT | CASSQGGLAGGFTGELFF
TRBD2 | TRBJ2-5 | TRBV30 | . | TGTGCCTCCTCTAGCGGGAGCTGGGTTTACCAAGAGACCCAGTACTTC | CASSSGSWVYQETQYF
TRBD1 | TRBJ2-2 | TRBV7-2 | . | TGTGCCAGCAGCTTACAGGGGGCCGGCACCGGGGAGCTGTTTTTT | CASSLQGAGTGELFF
. | TRBJ2-3 | TRBV28 | . | TGTGCCAGCAGGCACCATTGGACAACGACTAGCACAGATACGCAGTATTTT | CASRHHWTTTSTDTQYF
. | TRBJ1-4 | TRBV6-6 | few | TGTGCCAGCAGTTATGGGGGCCTGTTTTTT | CASSYGGLFF
. | TRBJ1-2 | TRBV6-5 | . | TGTGCCAGCAGTACTACGTGGAGTGGCGGCTACACCTTC | CASSTTWSGGYTF
TRBD1 | TRBJ1-5 | TRBV2 | . | TGTGCCAGCAGTGAATTTCCAGGGGGAAGCAATCAGCCCCAGCATTTT | CASSEFPGGSNQPQHF
. | TRBJ1-4 | TRBV29-1 | once | TGCAGCGTTGAAGATATCAGAGCGGGGCCTAATGAAAAACTGTTTTTT | CSVEDIRAGPNEKLFF
. | TRBJ1-1 | TRBV19 | . | TGTGCCAGTAGTCCCGACAGCACCTACACTGAAGCTTTCTTT | CASSPDSTYTEAFF
TRBD1 | TRBJ1-2 | TRBV3-1/TRBV3-2 | . | TGTGCCAGCAGCCGACAGGGTAACTATGGCTACACCTTC | CASSRQGNYGYTF
TRBD2 | TRBJ2-3 | TRBV24-1 | . | TGTGCCACCGCAGAACCCGGGACTAGCGGGGGAAATACGCAGTATTTT | CATAEPGTSGGNTQYF
TRBD1 | TRBJ1-6 | TRBV6-5 | . | TGTGCCAGCAGCCTAGGGACAGGGAATTCACCCCTCCACTTT | CASSLGTGNSPLHF
. | TRBJ2-7 | TRBV6-5 | . | TGTGCCAGCGCTCAGGAAGGCCCCAGCTCCTACGAGCAGTACTTC | CASAQEGPSSYEQYF
. | TRBJ2-7 | TRBV3-1/TRBV3-2 | . | TGTGCCAGCAGCCAAGTGGCGGGACCACTTAGATACGAGCAGTACTTC | CASSQVAGPLRYEQYF
TRBD2 | TRBJ2-5 | TRBV7-2 | once | TGTGCCAGCAGCTCCAATAGCGGGGTACAAGAGACCCAGTACTTC | CASSSNSGVQETQYF
. | TRBJ2-4 | TRBV7-2 | . | TGTGCCAGCAGCATACTAGCCATGCTAGCCAAAAACATTCAGTACTTC | CASSILAMLAKNIQYF
. | TRBJ1-5 | TRBV6-6 | . | TGTGCCAGCACCCCGGGGAGGGAGGGGTTGGGTCAGCCCCAGCATTTT | CASTPGREGLGQPQHF
. | TRBJ2-5 | TRBV5-6 | . | TGTGCCAGCAGCTTGAGGGGGCTTGGAGGGGAGACCCAGTACTTC | CASSLRGLGGETQYF
. | TRBJ2-5 | TRBV25-1 | . | TGTGCCAGCAGTTTGGAAGGGGCGGCCGGTGAGACCCAGTACTTC | CASSLEGAAGETQYF
TRBD1 | TRBJ1-1 | TRBV19 | . | TGTGCCAGTAGTATGAGGGGACAGGTAGTTCGGACTGAAGCTTTCTTT | CASSMRGQVVRTEAFF
TRBD1 | TRBJ1-4 | TRBV5-4 | . | TGTGCCAGCAGCGCGGGACAGCGGACTGAAAAACTGTTTTTT | CASSAGQRTEKLFF
TRBD1 | TRBJ2-2 | TRBV7-3 | . | TGTGCCAGCAGCCCAGGGACAGGGGTGAACACCGGGGAGCTGTTTTTT | CASSPGTGVNTGELFF
. | TRBJ1-5 | TRBV7-2 | . | TGTGCCAGCAGCCCCGGGAAGGGTAGTTTTTTCCAGCCCCAGCATTTT | CASSPGKGSFFQPQHF
TRBD1 | TRBJ2-7 | TRBV3-1/TRBV3-2 | . | TGTGCCAGCAGCCGACAGGGGGGTTACGAGCAGTACTTC | CASSRQGGYEQYF
TRBD1 | TRBJ1-2 | TRBV6-5 | . | TGTGCCAGCAGTTCTCCGGACAGGGGGGACTATGGCTACACCTTC | CASSSPDRGDYGYTF
TRBD2 | TRBJ2-5 | TRBV4-1 | . | TGCGCCAGCAGCCAAGATATAAGCCTAGCGGGGGGTCAAGAGACCCAGTACTTC | CASSQDISLAGGQETQYF
TRBD1 | TRBJ1-5 | TRBV2 | few | TGTGCCAGCGGGGGTGGGACAGGTATGAAGAATCAGCCCCAGCATTTT | CASGGGTGMKNQPQHF
TRBD1 | TRBJ2-3 | TRBV2 | . | TGTGCCAGCTCCGGACAGGGGGGGGTGACAGATACGCAGTATTTT | CASSGQGGVTDTQYF
TRBD1 | TRBJ2-1 | TRBV24-1 | . | TGTGCCACCAGTGAGCCTCCGGGACAGGGTTTAGTGGGCTACAATGAGCAGTTCTTC | CATSEPPGQGLVGYNEQFF
. | TRBJ1-2 | TRBV7-9 | . | TGTGCAATCGAAAGGGGCAGGTATGGCTACACCTTC | CAIERGRYGYTF
TRBD1 | TRBJ1-5 | TRBV7-2 | . | TGTGCCAGCAGCTTAGGACAGGGGGTTGGACAGCCCCAGCATTTT | CASSLGQGVGQPQHF
. | TRBJ2-5 | TRBV18 | . | TGTGCCAGCTCACCAATTGAGACAGCACAAGAGACCCAGTACTTC | CASSPIETAQETQYF
. | TRBJ2-3 | TRBV10-3 | . | TGTGCCACGGCGGCAGATACGCAGTATTTT | CATAADTQYF
TRBD1 | TRBJ1-1 | TRBV7-9 | . | TGTGCCAGCAACCGACCGGGACAGGGGGCTTCGAGGAGCACTGAAGCTTTCTTT | CASNRPGQGASRSTEAFF
TRBD2 | TRBJ2-1 | TRBV30 | . | TGTGCCTGGAGGTCGCCGCTAGCGGGGGCTCACAATGAGCAGTTCTTC | CAWRSPLAGAHNEQFF
. | TRBJ2-2 | TRBV30 | few | TGTGCCTGGAATCCACAGCTCACCGGGGAGCTGTTTTTT | CAWNPQLTGELFF
TRBD2 | TRBJ2-3 | TRBV7-2 | . | TGTGCCAGCAGCCGCCGGTTAGCGGGGGACACAGATACGCAGTATTTT | CASSRRLAGDTDTQYF
. | TRBJ1-5 | TRBV24-1 | few | TGTGCCACCAGTGATGCCCTACGGAATCAGCCCCAGCATTTT | CATSDALRNQPQHF
. | TRBJ1-2 | TRBV19 | . | TGTGCCAGTACCGATCAGGGGCAGGGCGGGGGCTACACCTTC | CASTDQGQGGGYTF
. | TRBJ1-1 | TRBV14 | few | TGTGCCAGCAGCCTACGACAGAGGAACACTGAAGCTTTCTTT | CASSLRQRNTEAFF
. | TRBJ2-5 | TRBV3-1/TRBV3-2 | . | TGTGCCAGCAGCCGGAGGGGGGGGACCCAGTACTTC | CASSRRGGTQYF
. | TRBJ2-3 | TRBV5-4 | . | TGTGCCAGCAGCTTGCGGGCAGGGTCCGCAGATACGCAGTATTTT | CASSLRAGSADTQYF
. | TRBJ1-3 | TRBV14 | . | TGTGCCAGCAGCATCGGGACATCAGGAAACACCATATATTTT | CASSIGTSGNTIYF
TRBD1 | TRBJ1-2 | TRBV12-3/TRBV12-4 | . | TGTGCCAGCAAACCAGGGGGCAACTATGGCTACACCTTC | CASKPGGNYGYTF
. | TRBJ1-3 | TRBV7-3 | few | TGTGCCAGCAGCTCAGGGGATGGAAACACCATATATTTT | CASSSGDGNTIYF
TRBD1 | TRBJ1-3 | TRBV3-1/TRBV3-2 | . | TGTGCCAGCAGCCTGCGGGGAACGGACAGGTCCGGAAACACCATATATTTT | CASSLRGTDRSGNTIYF
TRBD2 | TRBJ2-1 | TRBV14 | once | TGTGCCAGCACCAGACTAGCGAAGGAAAATGAGCAGTTCTTC | CASTRLAKENEQFF
. | TRBJ1-1 | TRBV12-3/TRBV12-4 | . | TGTGCCAGCAGTTTACTAGAGTACACTGAAGCTTTCTTT | CASSLLEYTEAFF
. | TRBJ1-3 | TRBV7-2 | . | TGTGCCAGCAGCTTCGGCGGGCCCCGGGGGGTGGGAAACACCATATATTTT | CASSFGGPRGVGNTIYF
TRBD2 | TRBJ2-2 | TRBV13 | . | TGTGCCAGCAGCTCGGGACTAGCGGCGAACACCGGGGAGCTGTTTTTT | CASSSGLAANTGELFF
TRBD2 | TRBJ2-2 | TRBV24-1 | . | TGTGCCACCAGTGACTTACCTAGCGGGGCAACCGGGGAGCTGTTTTTT | CATSDLPSGATGELFF
. | TRBJ2-7 | TRBV21-1 | few | TGTGCCCTGACTCGGGGAGGGCGCCACGAGCAGTACTTC | CALTRGGRHEQYF
TRBD2 | TRBJ2-3 | TRBV6-5 | . | TGTGCCAGCAGTTACGGACCACACGGGGGGGATACGCAGTATTTT | CASSYGPHGGDTQYF